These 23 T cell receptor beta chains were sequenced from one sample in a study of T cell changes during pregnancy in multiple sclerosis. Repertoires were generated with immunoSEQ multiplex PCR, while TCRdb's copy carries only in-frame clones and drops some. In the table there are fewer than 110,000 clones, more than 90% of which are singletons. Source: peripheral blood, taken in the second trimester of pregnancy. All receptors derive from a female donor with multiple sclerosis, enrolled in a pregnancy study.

CDR3: CASAVGGFYGYTF. In DNA, the CDR3 is TGTGCCAGCGCGGTCGGGGGGTTCTATGGCTACACCTTC. V is TRBV27 and J is TRBJ1-2; D is possibly TRBD1 (5 bases). V gave up 8 bases and J gave up 4 bases, with 14 bases separating them. Germline V gene data show CDR1 as MNHEY and CDR2 as SMNVEV (reference sequence). This CDR3 is built from 13 residues.

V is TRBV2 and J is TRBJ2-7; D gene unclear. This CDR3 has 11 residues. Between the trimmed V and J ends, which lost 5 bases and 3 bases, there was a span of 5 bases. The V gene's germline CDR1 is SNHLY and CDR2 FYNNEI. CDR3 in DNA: TGTGCCAGCAGTTGGAGCTACGAGCAGTACTTC. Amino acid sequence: CASSWSYEQYF.

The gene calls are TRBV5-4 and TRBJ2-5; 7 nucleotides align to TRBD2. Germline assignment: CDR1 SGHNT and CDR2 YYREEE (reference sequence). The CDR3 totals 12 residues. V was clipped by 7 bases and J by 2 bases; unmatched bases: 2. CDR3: CASQRDQETQYF. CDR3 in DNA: TGTGCCAGCCAGCGGGATCAAGAGACCCAGTACTTC.

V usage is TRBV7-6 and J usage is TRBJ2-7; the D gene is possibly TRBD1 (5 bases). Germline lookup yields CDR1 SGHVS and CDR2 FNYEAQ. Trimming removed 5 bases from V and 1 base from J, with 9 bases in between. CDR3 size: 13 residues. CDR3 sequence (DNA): TGTGCCAGCAGCACCAGACAGTCCTACGAGCAGTACTTC. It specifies CASSTRQSYEQYF.

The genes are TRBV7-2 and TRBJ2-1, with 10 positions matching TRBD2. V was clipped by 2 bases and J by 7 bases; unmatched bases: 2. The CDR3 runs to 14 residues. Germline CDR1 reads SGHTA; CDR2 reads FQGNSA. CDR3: CASSLLAGVNEQFF. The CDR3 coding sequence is TGTGCCAGCAGCTTACTAGCGGGAGTGAATGAGCAGTTCTTC.

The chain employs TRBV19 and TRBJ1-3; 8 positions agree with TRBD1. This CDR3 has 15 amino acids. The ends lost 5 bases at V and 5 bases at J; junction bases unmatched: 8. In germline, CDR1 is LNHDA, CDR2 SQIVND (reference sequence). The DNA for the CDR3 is TGTGCCAGTAGTCCGGAGGGACAGGCGCGAAACACCATATATTTT. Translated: CASSPEGQARNTIYF. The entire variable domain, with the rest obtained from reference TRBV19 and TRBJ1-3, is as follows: DGGITQSPKYLFRKEGQNVTLSCEQNLNHDAMYWYRQDPGQGLRLIYYSQIVNDFQKGDIAEGYSVSREKKESFPLTVTSAQKNPTAFYLCASSPEGQARNTIYFGEGSWLTVV.

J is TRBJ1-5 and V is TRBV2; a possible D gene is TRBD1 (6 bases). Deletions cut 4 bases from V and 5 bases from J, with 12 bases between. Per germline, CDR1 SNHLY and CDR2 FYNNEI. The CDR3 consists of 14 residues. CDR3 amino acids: CASSVEGDYQPQHF. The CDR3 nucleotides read TGTGCCAGCAGTGTAGAGGGGGATTATCAGCCCCAGCATTTT.

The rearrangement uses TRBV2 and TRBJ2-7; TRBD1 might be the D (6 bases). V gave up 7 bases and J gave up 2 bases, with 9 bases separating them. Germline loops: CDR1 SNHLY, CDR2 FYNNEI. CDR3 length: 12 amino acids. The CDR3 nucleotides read TGTGCCAGCACCGACAGGCCCTACGAGCAGTACTTC. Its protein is CASTDRPYEQYF.

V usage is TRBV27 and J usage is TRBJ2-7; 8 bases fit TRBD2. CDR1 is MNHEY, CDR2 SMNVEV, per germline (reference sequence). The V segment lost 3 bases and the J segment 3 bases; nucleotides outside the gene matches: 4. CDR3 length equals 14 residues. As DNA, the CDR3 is TGTGCCAGCAGTTTTGGTAGCGGGATCTACGAGCAGTACTTC. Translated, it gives CASSFGSGIYEQYF.

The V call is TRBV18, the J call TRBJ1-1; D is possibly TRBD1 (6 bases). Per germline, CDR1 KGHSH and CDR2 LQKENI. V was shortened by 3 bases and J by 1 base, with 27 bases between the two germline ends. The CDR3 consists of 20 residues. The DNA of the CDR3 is TGTGCCAGCTCACCGAACCGTCCGGTACAGGGCGGCATTCGGAACACTGAAGCTTTCTTT. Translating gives CASSPNRPVQGGIRNTEAFF.

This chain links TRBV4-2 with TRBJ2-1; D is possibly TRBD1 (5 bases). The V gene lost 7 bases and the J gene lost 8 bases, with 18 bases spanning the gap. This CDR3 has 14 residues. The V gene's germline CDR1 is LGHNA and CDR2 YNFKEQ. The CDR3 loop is CASKQVGLWDEQFF. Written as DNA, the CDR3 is TGTGCCAGCAAACAGGTCGGGCTTTGGGATGAGCAGTTCTTC.

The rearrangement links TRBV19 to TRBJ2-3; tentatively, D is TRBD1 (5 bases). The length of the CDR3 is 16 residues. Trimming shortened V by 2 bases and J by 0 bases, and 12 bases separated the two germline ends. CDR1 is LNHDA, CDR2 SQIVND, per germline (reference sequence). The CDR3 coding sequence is TGTGCCAGTAGTATATCTCCAGGGATCAGCACAGATACGCAGTATTTT. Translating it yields CASSISPGISTDTQYF.

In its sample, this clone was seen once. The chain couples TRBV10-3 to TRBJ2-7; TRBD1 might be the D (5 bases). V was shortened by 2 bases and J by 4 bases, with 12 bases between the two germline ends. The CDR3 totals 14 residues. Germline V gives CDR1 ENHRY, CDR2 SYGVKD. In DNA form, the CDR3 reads TGTGCCATCAGTGAGGGCAGGGTTCTGTACGAGCAGTACTTC. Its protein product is CAISEGRVLYEQYF.

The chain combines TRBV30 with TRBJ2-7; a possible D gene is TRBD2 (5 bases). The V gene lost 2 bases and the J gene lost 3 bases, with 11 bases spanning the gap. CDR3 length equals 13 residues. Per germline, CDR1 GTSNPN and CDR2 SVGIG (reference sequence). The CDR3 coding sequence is TGTGCCTGGAGTCAAACTAGGTTCTACGAGCAGTACTTC. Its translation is CAWSQTRFYEQYF. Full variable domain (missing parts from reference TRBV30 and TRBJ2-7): SQTIHQWPATLVQPVGSPLSLECTVEGTSNPNLYWYRQAAGRGLQLLFYSVGIGQISSEVPQNLSASRPQDRQFILSSKKLLLSDSGFYLCAWSQTRFYEQYFGPGTRLTVT.

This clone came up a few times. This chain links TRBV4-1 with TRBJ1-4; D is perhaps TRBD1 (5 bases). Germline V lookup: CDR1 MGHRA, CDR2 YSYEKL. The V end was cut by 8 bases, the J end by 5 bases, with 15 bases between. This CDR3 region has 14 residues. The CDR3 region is CASGSRAGNEKLFF. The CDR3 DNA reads TGCGCCAGCGGTAGTAGGGCAGGGAATGAAAAACTGTTTTTT.

The CDR3 region is CASSPAGGGEQYF. The CDR3, as DNA: TGTGCCAGTAGCCCAGCGGGGGGCGGCGAGCAGTACTTC. This rearrangement joins TRBV19 to TRBJ2-7; 9 positions match TRBD2. Germline loops: CDR1 LNHDA, CDR2 SQIVND (reference sequence). V trimming: 6 bases; J trimming: 6 bases; junction bases outside the gene matches: 6. There are 13 residues in the CDR3.

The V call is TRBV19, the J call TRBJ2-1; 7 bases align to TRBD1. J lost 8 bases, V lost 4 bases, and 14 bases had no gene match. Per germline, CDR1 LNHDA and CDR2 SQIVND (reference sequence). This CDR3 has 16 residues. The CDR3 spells CASSTPRDSSYYEQFF. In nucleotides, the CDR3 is TGTGCCAGTAGTACTCCCCGGGACAGCTCTTATTATGAGCAGTTCTTC.

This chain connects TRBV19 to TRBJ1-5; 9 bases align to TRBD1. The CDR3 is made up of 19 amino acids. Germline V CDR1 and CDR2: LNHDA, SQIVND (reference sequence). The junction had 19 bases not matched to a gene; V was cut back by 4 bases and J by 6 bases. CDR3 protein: CASSTPSGTGLIASQPQHF. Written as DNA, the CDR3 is TGTGCCAGTAGTACCCCATCTGGGACAGGGCTTATAGCAAGTCAGCCCCAGCATTTT.

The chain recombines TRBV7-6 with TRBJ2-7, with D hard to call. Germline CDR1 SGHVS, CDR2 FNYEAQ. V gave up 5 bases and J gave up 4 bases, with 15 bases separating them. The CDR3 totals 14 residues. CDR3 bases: TGTGCCAGCAGCCTTAGCTCGGAGAGGTACGAGCAGTACTTC. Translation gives CASSLSSERYEQYF.

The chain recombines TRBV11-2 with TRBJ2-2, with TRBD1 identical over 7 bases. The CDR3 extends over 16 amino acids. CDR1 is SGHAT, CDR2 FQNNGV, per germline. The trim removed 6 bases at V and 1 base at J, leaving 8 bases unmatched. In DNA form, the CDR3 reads TGTGCCAGCAGGGAAACAGGGGTCCAGAACACCGGGGAGCTGTTTTTT. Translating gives CASRETGVQNTGELFF.

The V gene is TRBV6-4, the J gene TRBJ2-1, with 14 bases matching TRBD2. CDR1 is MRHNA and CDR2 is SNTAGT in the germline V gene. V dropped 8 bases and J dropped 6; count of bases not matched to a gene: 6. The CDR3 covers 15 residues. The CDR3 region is CASLPGLAGVNEQFF. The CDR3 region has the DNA TGTGCCAGCCTCCCGGGACTAGCGGGAGTCAATGAGCAGTTCTTC.

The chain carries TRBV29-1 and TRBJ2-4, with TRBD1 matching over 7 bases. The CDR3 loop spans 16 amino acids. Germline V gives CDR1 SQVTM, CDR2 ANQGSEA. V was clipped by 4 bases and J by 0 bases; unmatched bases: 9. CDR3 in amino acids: CSVAGTAELAKNIQYF. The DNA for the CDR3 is TGCAGCGTTGCGGGGACAGCCGAGCTAGCCAAAAACATTCAGTACTTC.

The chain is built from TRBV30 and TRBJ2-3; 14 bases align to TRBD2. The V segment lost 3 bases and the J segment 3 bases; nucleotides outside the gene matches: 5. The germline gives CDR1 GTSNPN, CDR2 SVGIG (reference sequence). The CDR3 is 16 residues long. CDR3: CAWSTGTSGRTDTQYF. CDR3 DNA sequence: TGTGCCTGGAGCACCGGGACTAGCGGGAGAACAGATACGCAGTATTTT.